What follows are 20 T cell receptor beta chains derived from one specimen sequenced in a study of identical twins. A single record per CDR3 protein comes from TCRdb applying MiXCR to the 5' RACE reads. The table has 570,000 or so distinct CDR3 sequences, 9.5% to 10% seen once. This sample also belongs to another study, concerning yellow fever vaccine responses in identical twins.

Sequencing was performed on PBMCs. Every receptor here comes from a woman aged 18-29 years in good health.

This clonotype was seen repeatedly, ten times or more. V is TRBV3-1 and J is TRBJ1-5; 8 nucleotides line up with TRBD1. The CDR3 sequence is 17 residues long. J was trimmed by 0 bases and V by 1 base; bases with no gene match: 5. CDR1 and CDR2 from the germline V gene are LGHDT and YNNKEL (reference sequence). CDR3 sequence (DNA): TGTGCCAGCAGCCAAGGGGACAGGCGTTATAGCAATCAGCCCCAGCATTTT. Encoded protein: CASSQGDRRYSNQPQHF.

The chain has TRBV10-1 and TRBJ2-1; the D gene is possibly TRBD1 (5 bases). Germline V gene lookup returns CDR1 WNHNN and CDR2 SYGVQD (reference sequence). V lost 0 bases and J lost 4, with 10 bases in between. The CDR3 is made up of 15 amino acids. The CDR3 DNA follows: TGCGCCAGCAGTGAGTCGGGGCAGGCGTACAATGAGCAGTTCTTC. Translating it yields CASSESGQAYNEQFF.

This clonotype was found a few times. The chain couples TRBV7-9 to TRBJ2-7; 12 bases fit TRBD1. The CDR3 has 16 amino acids. Germline V gene lookup returns CDR1 SEHNR and CDR2 FQNEAQ (reference sequence). V lost 2 bases to trimming and J lost 3 bases; unmatched junction nucleotides: 5. The CDR3 region is CASSLPRDRGLYEQYF. CDR3 nucleotide sequence: TGTGCCAGCAGCTTACCGCGGGACAGGGGGCTCTACGAGCAGTACTTC.

The chain employs TRBV14 and TRBJ1-1; D unresolved. The CDR3 length is 15 residues. The germline V gene has CDR1 SGHDN and CDR2 FVKESK. The V end lost 3 bases, the J end lost 1 base, and 12 bases lay between the germline ends. DNA of the CDR3: TGTGCCAGCAGCCAGTTCCGCCGGGCGAACACTGAAGCTTTCTTT. This gives the protein CASSQFRRANTEAFF. The whole variable domain, filled in from reference TRBV14 and TRBJ1-1, reads EAGVTQFPSHSVIEKGQTVTLRCDPISGHDNLYWYRRVMGKEIKFLLHFVKESKQDESGMPNNRFLAERTGGTYSTLKVQPAELEDSGVYFCASSQFRRANTEAFFGQGTRLTVV.

This clonotype was observed many times. The rearrangement links TRBV18 to TRBJ2-7, with 7 nucleotides matching TRBD1. CDR3 length: 15 residues. CDR1 KGHSH and CDR2 LQKENI come from the germline V gene. V shed 6 bases and J 2 bases; nucleotides not matched to a gene: 10. As DNA, the CDR3 is TGTGCCAGCTCCCGTGGAGAAGGGACAGCCTACGAGCAGTACTTC. Translated, it gives CASSRGEGTAYEQYF.

The chain carries TRBV19 and TRBJ2-5; 13 bases are shared with TRBD2. Germline CDR1 is LNHDA and CDR2 is SQIVND (reference sequence). There are 15 residues in the CDR3. J lost 3 bases, V lost 6 bases, and 4 bases had no gene match. The DNA for the CDR3 is TGTGCCAGTAGAACCGGGACTAGCGGGAAAGAGACCCAGTACTTC. This encodes CASRTGTSGKETQYF.

In its sample, this clonotype was seen a few times. The chain joins TRBV20-1 to TRBJ2-7, with 10 bases lining up with TRBD2. The J segment lost 6 bases and the V segment lost 3 bases, leaving 2 bases of the junction unmatched. CDR3 length: 12 amino acids. In germline, CDR1 is DFQATT, CDR2 SNEGSKA (reference sequence). CDR3 sequence (DNA): TGCAGTGCTAGTGGACTAGCGGTCGAGCAGTACTTC. It encodes CSASGLAVEQYF.

In its sample, this clonotype was seen a few times. This chain joins TRBV11-2 and TRBJ1-1; 7 nucleotides line up with TRBD1. With 4 bases clipped from V and 4 bases from J, the junction kept 24 bases outside the gene matches. CDR3 size: 20 residues. Germline lookup yields CDR1 SGHAT and CDR2 FQNNGV. CDR3 bases: TGTGCCAGCAGCTCCCTTGCCCCCTTGGGACAGTCTTTAACAGTCACTGAAGCTTTCTTT. Translated: CASSSLAPLGQSLTVTEAFF.

This clonotype was observed many times. For the CDR3, the DNA is TGCAGCTCTTCGGGCCGGTCCCGGGAGGGCTTGGGTGAGCAGTTCTTC. It encodes CSSSGRSREGLGEQFF. The rearrangement joins TRBV29-1 to TRBJ2-1; 8 nucleotides line up with TRBD2. The CDR3 is made up of 16 amino acids. The V segment lost 8 bases and the J segment 9 bases; nucleotides outside the gene matches: 21. The germline V gene encodes CDR1 SQVTM and CDR2 ANQGSEA.

With respect to this clonotype: A read error may account for a junction end that differs from germline. This sequence joins TRBV7-3 and TRBJ2-5; D is possibly TRBD2 (5 bases). Per germline, CDR1 SGHTA and CDR2 FQGTGA. The CDR3 extends over 14 amino acids. The CDR3: CASSITPGQETQYF. DNA of the CDR3: TGTGCCAGCAGCATAACCCCGGGACAAGAGACCCAGTACTTC.

This clonotype appeared many times. The chain has TRBV7-9 and TRBJ1-1; 7 bases are shared with TRBD1. After removal of 2 bases from V and 1 base from J, the junction contained 4 bases not matched to a gene. Germline CDR1 reads SEHNR; CDR2 reads FQNEAQ (reference sequence). This CDR3 has 15 amino acids. CDR3 DNA sequence: TGTGCCAGCAGCTTACGGCAGGGGGAGAACACTGAAGCTTTCTTT. Translated, it gives CASSLRQGENTEAFF.

This clonotype appeared many times. This chain uses TRBV29-1 with TRBJ2-3, with D perhaps matching TRBD2 (5 bases). The germline CDR1 and CDR2 sequences are SQVTM and ANQGSEA. The V gene lost 4 bases and the J gene lost 6 bases, with 17 bases spanning the gap. The CDR3 consists of 14 residues. This CDR3 reads CSVVSEDWADTQYF. The CDR3 DNA reads as TGCAGCGTTGTTTCCGAGGACTGGGCCGATACGCAGTATTTT.

This clonotype appeared a few times. The rearrangement links TRBV9 to TRBJ2-3, with TRBD2 matching over 9 bases. This CDR3 has 15 amino acids. CDR1 SGDLS and CDR2 YYNGEE come from the germline V gene. With V trimmed by 2 bases and J by 5 bases, 6 bases remained unmatched. In nucleotides, the CDR3 is TGTGCCAGCAGCGTCGATAGCGGGGGTAAAGATACGCAGTATTTT. The encoded protein is CASSVDSGGKDTQYF.

The chain carries TRBV7-2 and TRBJ1-6, with no clear D. The CDR3 contains 15 residues. V gave up 4 bases and J gave up 7 bases, with 14 bases separating them. Germline V CDR1 and CDR2: SGHTA, FQGNSA. DNA of the CDR3: TGTGCCAGCAGCTATCAATCCACCCCCAATTCACCCCTCCACTTT. It specifies CASSYQSTPNSPLHF.

This clonotype was seen at least ten times. The V gene is TRBV5-1, the J gene TRBJ2-7; D is unresolved. V shed 5 bases and J shed 5 bases, with 17 bases lying between them. This CDR3 has 14 residues. The V gene's germline CDR1 is SGHRS and CDR2 YFSETQ. CDR3 nucleotides: TGCGCCAGCAGAGCTTCGTGGGTATCCCACGAGCAGTACTTC. It codes for CASRASWVSHEQYF.

The V gene is TRBV25-1, the J gene TRBJ2-2; perhaps TRBD2 as D (6 bases). The V and J ends lost 0 bases and 3 bases respectively, with 11 bases between them. The CDR3 sequence is 16 residues long. Germline lookup yields CDR1 MGHDK and CDR2 SYGVNS. CDR3 loop: CASSEYGGTYTGELFF. DNA of the CDR3: TGTGCCAGCAGTGAATACGGTGGGACTTACACCGGGGAGCTGTTTTTT.

The V and J genes are TRBV5-6 and TRBJ1-2, with unresolved D. Trimming pared 3 bases from V and 7 bases from J, leaving 16 bases between. Germline lookup yields CDR1 SGHDT and CDR2 YYEEEE. This CDR3 comprises 14 residues. Written as DNA, the CDR3 is TGTGCCAGCAGCTGGACTCAAGGCTCGGGTGGCTACACCTTC. It codes for CASSWTQGSGGYTF. Full variable domain (remainder filled in from reference TRBV5-6 and TRBJ1-2): DAGVTQSPTHLIKTRGQQVTLRCSPKSGHDTVSWYQQALGQGPQFIFQYYEEEERQRGNFPDRFSGHQFPNYSSELNVNALLLGDSALYLCASSWTQGSGGYTFGSGTRLTVV.

V gene TRBV7-3 combines with J gene TRBJ2-1; tentative D call: TRBD1 (6 bases). This CDR3 has 18 residues. Germline V gives CDR1 SGHTA, CDR2 FQGTGA. Trimming left V 1 base short and J 9 bases short, with 25 bases between. The CDR3 is CASSLSRFGGLASAEQFF. DNA of the CDR3: TGTGCCAGCAGCTTAAGTAGATTTGGGGGCCTAGCCTCAGCTGAGCAGTTCTTC. The full variable domain, completed using reference TRBV7-3 and TRBJ2-1, is GAGVSQTPSNKVTEKGKYVELRCDPISGHTALYWYRQSLGQGPEFLIYFQGTGAADDSGLPNDRFFAVRPEGSVSTLKIQRTERGDSAVYLCASSLSRFGGLASAEQFFGPGTRLTVL.

This clonotype was seen more than once but under ten times. J is TRBJ2-2 and V is TRBV18, with 7 bases fitting TRBD1. V gave up 3 bases and J gave up 6 bases; unmatched junction bases: 7. The CDR3 is 15 residues long. Looked up from germline, CDR1 is KGHSH and CDR2 is LQKENI. The CDR3 here is CASSPGDRDAGELFF. The CDR3 DNA follows: TGTGCCAGCTCACCTGGTGACAGGGACGCCGGGGAGCTGTTTTTT. The full variable domain, with the rest looked up from reference TRBV18 and TRBJ2-2, is NAGVMQNPRHLVRRRGQEARLRCSPMKGHSHVYWYRQLPEEGLKFMVYLQKENIIDESGMPKERFSAEFPKEGPSILRIQQVVRGDSAAYFCASSPGDRDAGELFFGEGSRLTVL.

This clonotype came up a few times. The chain has TRBV11-2 and TRBJ2-5; 12 nucleotides align to TRBD2. CDR1 SGHAT and CDR2 FQNNGV come from the germline V gene. The junction had 14 bases not matched to a gene; V was cut back by 4 bases and J by 5 bases. The CDR3 sequence is 18 residues long. This chain's CDR3 is CASSSQTSGGLFQETQYF. CDR3 DNA sequence: TGTGCCAGCAGCTCCCAGACTAGCGGGGGCCTTTTCCAGGAGACCCAGTACTTC.